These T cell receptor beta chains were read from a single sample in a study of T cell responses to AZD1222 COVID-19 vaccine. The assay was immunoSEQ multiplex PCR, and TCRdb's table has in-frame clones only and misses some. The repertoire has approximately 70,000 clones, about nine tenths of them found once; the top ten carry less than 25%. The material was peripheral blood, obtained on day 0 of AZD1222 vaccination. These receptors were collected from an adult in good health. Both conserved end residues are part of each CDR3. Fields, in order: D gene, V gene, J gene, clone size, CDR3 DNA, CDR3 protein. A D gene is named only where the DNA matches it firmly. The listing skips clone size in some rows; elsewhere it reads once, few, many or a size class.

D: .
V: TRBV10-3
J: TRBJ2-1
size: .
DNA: TGTGCCATCAGAGGGGAAATAGCCTACAATGAGCAGTTCTTC
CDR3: CAIRGEIAYNEQFF

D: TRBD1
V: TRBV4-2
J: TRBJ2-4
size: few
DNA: TGTGCCAGCAGCCAAGATCTTATCCGGGACAGGGACAACATTCAGTACTTC
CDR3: CASSQDLIRDRDNIQYF

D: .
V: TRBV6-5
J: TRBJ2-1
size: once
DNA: TGTGCCAGCAGGGATACTAGCCGTGTACGTGATGAGCAGTTCTTC
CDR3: CASRDTSRVRDEQFF

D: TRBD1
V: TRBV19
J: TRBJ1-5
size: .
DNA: TGTGCCAGTAGGATTAACAGGGGAACTTCGAATCAGCCCCAGCATTTT
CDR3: CASRINRGTSNQPQHF

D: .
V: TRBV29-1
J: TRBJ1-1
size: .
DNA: TGCAGCGTTCGGCGGGCCACTGAAGCTTTCTTT
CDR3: CSVRRATEAFF

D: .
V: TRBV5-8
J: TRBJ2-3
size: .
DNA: TGTGCCAGCAGCTGGGGATATCAGGGTACAGATACGCAGTATTTT
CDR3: CASSWGYQGTDTQYF

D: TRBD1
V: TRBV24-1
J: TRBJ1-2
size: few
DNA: TGTGCCACTCCTGGGACAGGGGGCTTGAATGGCTACACCTTC
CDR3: CATPGTGGLNGYTF

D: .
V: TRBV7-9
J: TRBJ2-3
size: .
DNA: TGTGCCAGCAGCCCAAGCAGGCGGGCAGATACGCAGTATTTT
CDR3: CASSPSRRADTQYF

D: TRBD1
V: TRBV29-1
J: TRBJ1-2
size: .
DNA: TGCAGCGTTGGAGGCCAACAGGGGAACTATGGCTACACCTTC
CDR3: CSVGGQQGNYGYTF

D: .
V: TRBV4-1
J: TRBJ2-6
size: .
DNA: TGCGCCAGCAGCCACCCGGGATCTGGGGCCAACGTCCTGACTTTC
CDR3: CASSHPGSGANVLTF

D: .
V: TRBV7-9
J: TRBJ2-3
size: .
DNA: TGTGCCAGCAGCTCCGCCTCGACTAGCACAGATACGCAGTATTTT
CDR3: CASSSASTSTDTQYF

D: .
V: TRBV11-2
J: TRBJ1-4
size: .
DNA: TGTGCCAGCAGACTACTGGAGGGAAAACTGTTTTTT
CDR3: CASRLLEGKLFF

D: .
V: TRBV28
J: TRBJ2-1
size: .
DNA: TGTGCCAGCATCCTAAGTGGGGACAATGAGCAGTTCTTC
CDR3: CASILSGDNEQFF

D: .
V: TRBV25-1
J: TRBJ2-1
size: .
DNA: TGTGCCAGCAGTCGCGAGGATGAGCAGTTCTTC
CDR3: CASSREDEQFF

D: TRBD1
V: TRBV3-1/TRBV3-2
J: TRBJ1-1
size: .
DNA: TGTGCCAGCAGCCCCGGGACAGGGCAGTTCATGAACACTGAAGCTTTCTTT
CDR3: CASSPGTGQFMNTEAFF

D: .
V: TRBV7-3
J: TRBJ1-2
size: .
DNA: TGTGCCAGCACCCTCAGGGTCGACTATGGCTACACCTTC
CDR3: CASTLRVDYGYTF

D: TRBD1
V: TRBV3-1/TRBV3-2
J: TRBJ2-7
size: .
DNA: TGTGCCAGCAGCCAAGAGCTAACAGGGGCAGAGCAGTACTTC
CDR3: CASSQELTGAEQYF

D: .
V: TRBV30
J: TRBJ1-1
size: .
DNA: TGTGCCTGGAGCCCAGTTTTGAACACTGAAGCTTTCTTT
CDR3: CAWSPVLNTEAFF

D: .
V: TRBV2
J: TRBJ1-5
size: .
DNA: TGTGCCAGCATACGGGATAGGGGCAATCAGCCCCAGCATTTT
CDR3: CASIRDRGNQPQHF

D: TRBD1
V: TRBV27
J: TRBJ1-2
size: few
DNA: TGTGCCAGCAGTTCGGGACAGGCCTATGGCTACACCTTC
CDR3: CASSSGQAYGYTF

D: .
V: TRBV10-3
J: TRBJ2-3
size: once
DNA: TGTGCCATCAGTGAGTCCAGGAGCTTAGATACGCAGTATTTT
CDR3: CAISESRSLDTQYF

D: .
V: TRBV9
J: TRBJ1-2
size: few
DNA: TGTGCCAGCAGCGGGTCTAAAGGTGGCTACACCTTC
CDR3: CASSGSKGGYTF

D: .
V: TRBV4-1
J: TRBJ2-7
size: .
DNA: TGCGCCAGCAGCCAAGAATTGGCCAGCTCCTACGAGCAGTACTTC
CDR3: CASSQELASSYEQYF

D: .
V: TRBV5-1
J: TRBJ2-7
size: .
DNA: TGCGCCAGCAGCCGTGAGAGACAGGAGTTCGGCACCGAGCAGTACTTC
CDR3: CASSRERQEFGTEQYF

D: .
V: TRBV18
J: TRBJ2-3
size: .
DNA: TGTGCCAGCTCACCACCAGTGACAGCCACAGATACGCAGTATTTT
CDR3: CASSPPVTATDTQYF

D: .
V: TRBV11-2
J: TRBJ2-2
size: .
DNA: TGTGCCAGCACCTTGGTTGAGGGGAACACCGGGGAGCTGTTTTTT
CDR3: CASTLVEGNTGELFF

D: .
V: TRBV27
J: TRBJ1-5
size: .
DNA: TGTGCCAGCAGGCGGGCCTCCAATCAGCCCCAGCATTTT
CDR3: CASRRASNQPQHF

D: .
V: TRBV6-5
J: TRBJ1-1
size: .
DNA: TGTGCCAGCGCCCTACAGGAGTCGAACACTGAAGCTTTCTTT
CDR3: CASALQESNTEAFF

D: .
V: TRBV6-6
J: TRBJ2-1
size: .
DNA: TGTGCCAGCAGTGGGAGGGGGGACAATGAGCAGTTCTTC
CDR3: CASSGRGDNEQFF

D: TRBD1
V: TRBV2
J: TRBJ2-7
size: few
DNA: TGTGCCAGCACCCATTCGACAGGGGGTAGCGGCGAGCAGTACTTC
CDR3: CASTHSTGGSGEQYF

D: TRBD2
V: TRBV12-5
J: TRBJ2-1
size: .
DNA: TGTGCTAGTGGTTTGTACGGGGGGGAGAATGAGCAGTTCTTC
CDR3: CASGLYGGENEQFF

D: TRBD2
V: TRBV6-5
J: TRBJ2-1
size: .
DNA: TGTGCCAGCAGTTACGAAGGGACTAGCGGGGGGCCGCAGTTCTTC
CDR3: CASSYEGTSGGPQFF

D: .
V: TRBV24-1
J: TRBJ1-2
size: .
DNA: TGTGCCACCAGTGAAGACCGTTATGGCTACACCTTC
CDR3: CATSEDRYGYTF

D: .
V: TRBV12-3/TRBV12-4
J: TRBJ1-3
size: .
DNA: TGTGCCAGCGGCAGACAGGCCGGAAACACCATATATTTT
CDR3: CASGRQAGNTIYF

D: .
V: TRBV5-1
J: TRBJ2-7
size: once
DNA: TGCGCCAGCAGCTACTCCGGTCCCTACGAGCAGTACTTC
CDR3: CASSYSGPYEQYF

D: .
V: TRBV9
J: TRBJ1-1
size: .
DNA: TGTGCCAGCAGCGCGTCTAGGGGTGAAGCTTTCTTT
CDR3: CASSASRGEAFF

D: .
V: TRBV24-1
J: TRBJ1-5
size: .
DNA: TGTGCCACCAGTGATTCTAATCAGCCCCAGCATTTT
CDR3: CATSDSNQPQHF

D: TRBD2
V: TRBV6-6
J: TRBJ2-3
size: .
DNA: TGTGCCAGCAGTCCCCGGACTAGCGGGGGGGGCAGAAGGACAGATACGCAGTATTTT
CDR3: CASSPRTSGGGRRTDTQYF

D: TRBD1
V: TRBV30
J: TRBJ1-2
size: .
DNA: TGTGCCTGGAGCGCACCCTACAGGGGCCGCCGGGACTGGGGCTACACCTTC
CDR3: CAWSAPYRGRRDWGYTF

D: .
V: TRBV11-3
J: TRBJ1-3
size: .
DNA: TGTGCCAGCAGCCCAGGTTCCCCTGGAAACACCATATATTTT
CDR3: CASSPGSPGNTIYF